This T cell receptor (beta chain) comes out of a study of a mutant IDH1 vaccine in newly diagnosed glioma. Time point in this sample: week 11, during vaccination. Topical imiquimod was applied with each vaccine dose, which held 300 ug of mutant IDH1 20-mer peptide. TCRdb's table, derived via immunoSEQ multiplex PCR, lists solely in-frame clones and lacks some. Altogether some 120,000 clones are present, around 77% being singletons, with the ten largest covering 4.5% to 5.5%. The sample holds a few counts of this clone. Its antigen remains unknown. The clonotype originates from a man aged 35-49 years with glioma. Material: PBMCs, obtained from a glioma patient whose treatment included an IDH1 peptide vaccine.

The CDR3 sequence: CSVGGNRGGNTGELFF. As DNA, the CDR3 is TGCAGCGTTGGGGGCAACAGGGGAGGCAACACCGGGGAGCTGTTTTTT. The J gene is TRBJ2-2, the V gene TRBV29-1, with D possibly TRBD1 on 7 matching bases. The CDR3 totals 16 residues. Germline V gene sequence: CDR1 SQVTM, CDR2 ANQGSEA. The V gene lost 4 bases and the J gene lost 2 bases, with 17 bases spanning the gap.